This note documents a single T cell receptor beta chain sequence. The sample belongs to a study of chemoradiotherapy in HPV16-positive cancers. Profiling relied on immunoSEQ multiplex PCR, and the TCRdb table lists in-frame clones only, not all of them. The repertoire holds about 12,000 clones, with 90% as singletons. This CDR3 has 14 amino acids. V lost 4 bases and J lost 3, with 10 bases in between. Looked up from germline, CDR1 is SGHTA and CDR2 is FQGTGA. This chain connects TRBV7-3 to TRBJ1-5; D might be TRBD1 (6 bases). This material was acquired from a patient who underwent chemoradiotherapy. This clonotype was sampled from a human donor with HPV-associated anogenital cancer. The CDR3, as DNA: TGTGCCAGCAGCTCTGGGGGGCCCAATCAGCCCCAGCATTTT. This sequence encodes CASSSGGPNQPQHF.